The 21 T cell receptor beta chains listed next were all sequenced from one sample in a study of Graves' ophthalmopathy and Graves' hyperthyroidism. RNA transcripts served as template for amplifying TCR beta CDR3 sequences. A first-round RT-PCR used HTBI primers, followed by a second-round multiplex PCR. MiXCR was run by TCRdb on the multiplex PCR reads, yielding one entry per CDR3 protein. The sample has tens of thousands of distinct CDR3 sequences, roughly 47% seen once. The sequenced sample consisted of peripheral blood. These receptors all stem from an adult woman with Graves' ophthalmopathy.

This clonotype was observed at least ten times. The chain is built from TRBV5-4 and TRBJ2-5; TRBD2 agrees at 15 bases. Germline V lookup: CDR1 SGHNT, CDR2 YYREEE (reference sequence). V lost 3 bases, J lost 6 bases, and 9 bases stayed unmatched. The CDR3 is 17 amino acids. CDR3 sequence reads: CASSWRTSGRAVQTQYF. CDR3 nucleotide sequence: TGTGCCAGCAGCTGGAGGACTAGCGGGAGGGCCGTCCAGACCCAGTACTTC.

This clonotype is labeled as medium-sized. The chain joins TRBV10-3 to TRBJ2-3; 8 bases agree with TRBD2. Unmatched junction bases numbered 8, after V lost 9 bases and J lost 3 bases. The germline gives CDR1 ENHRY, CDR2 SYGVKD. The CDR3 is 14 residues long. CDR3 residues: CAIPAGTSTDTQYF. The CDR3 coding sequence is TGTGCCATACCGGCGGGGACTAGTACAGATACGCAGTATTTT.

Comment on this clonotype: The CDR3 does not close with the conserved phenylalanine or tryptophan, likely indicating a read error. Because the CDR3's place on the DNA is in doubt, the DNA is left out and the CDR3 is given as listed by TCRdb. This chain joins TRBV25-1 and TRBJ1-4. The CDR3 is 9 amino acids in total, end residues counted. CDR1 and CDR2 (germline): MGHDK, SYGVNS. The CDR3 here is CASRKYWTS.

This clonotype was detected only once. V and J are TRBV15 and TRBJ1-5; D not certain. The CDR3 length is 14 residues. The germline CDR1 and CDR2 sequences are LNHNV and YYDKDF (reference sequence). The V gene lost 3 bases and the J gene lost 7 bases, with 13 bases spanning the gap. The CDR3 protein is CATSSSQERQPQHF. CDR3 coding DNA: TGTGCCACCAGCAGCTCTCAGGAACGACAGCCCCAGCATTTT. Full variable domain (outside the CDR3, taken from reference TRBV15 and TRBJ1-5): DAMVIQNPRYQVTQFGKPVTLSCSQTLNHNVMYWYQQKSSQAPKLLFHYYDKDFNNEADTPDNFQSRRPNTSFCFLDIRSPGLGDTAMYLCATSSSQERQPQHFGDGTRLSIL.

This clonotype was picked up many times. CDR3 bases: TGTGCCAGCAGTTTAATTGGGCAGGGAAATCAGCCCCAGCATTTT. Translating gives CASSLIGQGNQPQHF. The chain joins TRBV12-3 or TRBV12-4 to TRBJ1-5; TRBD1 might be the D (5 bases). V dropped 2 bases and J dropped 4 bases, with 12 bases sitting between them. CDR3 length equals 15 residues.

The sample holds many counts of this clonotype. The rearrangement links TRBV20-1 to TRBJ1-5; perhaps TRBD1 as D (5 bases). Per germline, CDR1 DFQATT and CDR2 SNEGSKA (reference sequence). Trimming removed 3 bases from V and 3 bases from J, with 12 bases in between. The CDR3 has 14 amino acids. The CDR3 reads CSASFGHHNQPQHF. In DNA, the CDR3 is TGCAGTGCTAGTTTCGGACATCACAATCAGCCCCAGCATTTT.

This clonotype was recorded at least ten times. The chain recombines TRBV7-2 with TRBJ2-1; possibly TRBD1 for D (6 bases). This CDR3 comprises 12 residues. Germline V gene sequence: CDR1 SGHTA, CDR2 FQGNSA. V lost 2 bases and J 10 bases, leaving 9 bases between the germline ends. CDR3 sequence: CASSLIRGEQFF. The CDR3 nucleotides read TGTGCCAGCAGCTTAATAAGGGGGGAGCAGTTCTTC. Using reference TRBV7-2 and TRBJ2-1 for the parts outside the CDR3, the full variable domain is GAGVSQSPSNKVTEKGKDVELRCDPISGHTALYWYRQSLGQGLEFLIYFQGNSAPDKSGLPSDRFSAERTGGSVSTLTIQRTQQEDSAVYLCASSLIRGEQFFGPGTRLTVL.

This clonotype was seen at least ten times. This sequence joins TRBV2 and TRBJ2-5, with TRBD2 matching over 9 bases. V dropped 6 bases and J dropped 2; count of bases not matched to a gene: 7. The CDR3 loop spans 15 amino acids. Germline V lookup: CDR1 SNHLY, CDR2 FYNNEI. In nucleotides, the CDR3 is TGTGCCAGCAGCCGAGCGGGAGGTACTCAAGAGACCCAGTACTTC. Protein: CASSRAGGTQETQYF.

This clonotype was seen many times. The chain carries TRBV27 and TRBJ2-7; D unresolved. Per germline, CDR1 MNHEY and CDR2 SMNVEV (reference sequence). This CDR3 comprises 13 residues. V shed 4 bases and J shed 3 bases, with 10 bases lying between them. The CDR3 region has the DNA TGTGCCAGCAGTTCCTCGGGCGTCTACGAGCAGTACTTC. Amino acid sequence: CASSSSGVYEQYF.

This clonotype was counted many times. J is TRBJ2-7 and V is TRBV4-1; tentatively, D is TRBD1 (5 bases). Germline V gene lookup returns CDR1 MGHRA and CDR2 YSYEKL. CDR3 size: 13 residues. V was shortened by 1 base and J by 3 bases, with 7 bases between the two germline ends. The CDR3 nucleotides read TGCGCCAGCAGCCAAGGGGGCAACTACGAGCAGTACTTC. Its translation: CASSQGGNYEQYF.

On this clonotype itself: At one end, the junction sequence differs from germline, possibly due to a read error. V usage is TRBV20-1 and J usage is TRBJ1-1, with D perhaps matching TRBD1 (6 bases). CDR1 DFQATT and CDR2 SNEGSKA come from the germline V gene (reference sequence). The CDR3 has 15 residues. CDR3 DNA sequence: TGCACTGCTAGATTCCACAGGGAGGGAAGGACTGAAGCTTTCTTT. It codes for CTARFHREGRTEAFF.

This clonotype has a count of ten or more. V gene TRBV12-3 or TRBV12-4 combines with J gene TRBJ2-7, with 7 bases fitting TRBD1. The CDR3 sequence is 14 residues long. J gave up 4 bases and V 8 bases, and 11 bases lay outside the gene matches. The CDR3 protein is CASSPRRQGYEQYF. CDR3 in DNA: TGTGCCAGCTCCCCCAGGAGACAGGGTTACGAGCAGTACTTC.

This clonotype occurred a few times. The V call is TRBV15, the J call TRBJ2-1, with a weak D call TRBD2 (5 bases). This CDR3 comprises 14 residues. The V end was cut by 6 bases, the J end by 1 base, with 10 bases between. Germline V gene sequence: CDR1 LNHNV, CDR2 YYDKDF (reference sequence). The CDR3 here is CATRDGGSYNEQFF. DNA of the CDR3: TGTGCCACCAGGGACGGAGGATCCTACAATGAGCAGTTCTTC.

This clonotype appeared a single time. V gene TRBV19 combines with J gene TRBJ1-1, with D unclear. The CDR3 is 14 residues long. Trimming took off 1 base at V and 2 bases at J, with 8 bases between the two ends. CDR1 and CDR2 from the germline V gene are LNHDA and SQIVND (reference sequence). CDR3 DNA sequence: TGTGCCAGTAGTATAGGTGGGTCAAACACTGAAGCTTTCTTT. This encodes CASSIGGSNTEAFF.

Many counts were recorded for this clonotype. This chain's CDR3 is CASSEAKDSSYEQYF. The CDR3 bases are TGTGCCAGCAGTGAAGCGAAGGACAGCTCCTACGAGCAGTACTTC. The chain links TRBV6-1 to TRBJ2-7, with D possibly being TRBD1 (6 bases). Germline V gives CDR1 MNHNS, CDR2 SASEGT. This CDR3 is 15 amino acids long. Trimming removed 0 bases at V and 0 bases at J, with 9 bases between.

The rearrangement links TRBV24-1 to TRBJ2-3; no definite D call. In germline, CDR1 is KGHDR, CDR2 SFDVKD. Between the trimmed V and J ends, which lost 4 bases and 14 bases, there was a span of 3 bases. The CDR3 consists of 8 residues. The CDR3 DNA is TGTGCCACCAGTGAGGGGTATTTT. This encodes CATSEGYF.

The chain employs TRBV7-2 and TRBJ2-7; 7 nucleotides align to TRBD1. V trimming: 7 bases; J trimming: 3 bases; junction bases outside the gene matches: 6. This CDR3 is 13 amino acids long. Germline CDR1 and CDR2: SGHTA and FQGNSA. Written as DNA, the CDR3 is TGTGCCAGCAACAACAGGGGTCTCTACGAGCAGTACTTC. It codes for CASNNRGLYEQYF.

This clonotype was seen ten or more times. V gene TRBV5-1 combines with J gene TRBJ2-5; possibly TRBD1 for D (5 bases). Germline CDR1 and CDR2: SGHRS and YFSETQ. The CDR3 consists of 14 residues. Trimming cost V 1 base and J 5 bases, with 12 bases left between them. CDR3 DNA sequence: TGCGCCAGCAGCTTGTTAGGGGTAGGGGAGACCCAGTACTTC. Its protein is CASSLLGVGETQYF.

The chain uses TRBV20-1 and TRBJ1-5; D gene ambiguous. Per the germline V gene, CDR1 is DFQATT and CDR2 is SNEGSKA (reference sequence). The CDR3 consists of 9 residues. CDR3 region: CSAKGPQHF. The CDR3 DNA sequence: TGCAGCGCCAAAGGGCCCCAGCATTTT.

At least ten counts were recorded for this clonotype. The chain couples TRBV2 to TRBJ2-2, with 8 nucleotides matching TRBD2. Germline V lookup: CDR1 SNHLY, CDR2 FYNNEI. The V gene end was trimmed by 4 bases and the J gene end by 7 bases; junction bases not matched to a gene: 8. The CDR3 covers 15 residues. As DNA, the CDR3 is TGTGCCAGCAGTGGTCAGCGGGAGTTCGGCGGGGAGCTGTTTTTT. It specifies CASSGQREFGGELFF.

This clonotype was counted between two and nine times. V gene TRBV29-1 combines with J gene TRBJ1-4, with TRBD1 matching over 9 bases. V trimming: 7 bases; J trimming: 6 bases; junction bases outside the gene matches: 6. The CDR3 is 13 residues long. Germline CDR1 reads SQVTM; CDR2 reads ANQGSEA. The CDR3 is CSGRQGGDEKLFF. The DNA for the CDR3 is TGCAGCGGTCGACAGGGGGGGGATGAAAAACTGTTTTTT. Based on the CDR3 plus reference TRBV29-1 and TRBJ1-4, the full variable domain is SAVISQKPSRDICQRGTSLTIQCQVDSQVTMMFWYRQQPGQSLTLIATANQGSEATYESGFVIDKFPISRPNLTFSTLTVSNMSPEDSSIYLCSGRQGGDEKLFFGSGTQLSVL.